These 31 T cell receptor beta chains were sequenced from one sample in a study of chronic HIV infection and antiretroviral therapy. TCRdb re-derived calls from the 5' RACE reads in MiXCR, one entry per CDR3 protein. The table shows more than 30,000 distinct CDR3 sequences, with about 9.6% occurring only once. Sequencing was carried out using peripheral blood. These TCRs come from an adult who had HIV and had not received antiretroviral therapy, or was an uninfected healthy control (not recorded which).

This clonotype has a handful of counts. J is TRBJ2-1 and V is TRBV20-1; D is possibly TRBD1 or TRBD2 (6 bases each). This CDR3 is 12 amino acids long. CDR1 is DFQATT and CDR2 is SNEGSKA in the germline V gene (reference sequence). Trimming removed 3 bases at V and 6 bases at J, with 9 bases between. The CDR3 sequence is CSARGGFNEQFF. In nucleotides, the CDR3 is TGCAGTGCTAGGGGGGGCTTCAATGAGCAGTTCTTC.

The chain joins TRBV18 to TRBJ1-5, with 9 bases that match TRBD1. The CDR3 has 16 amino acids. Germline V gene lookup returns CDR1 KGHSH and CDR2 LQKENI. Trimming cost V 3 bases and J 3 bases; bases outside gene matches: 6. The CDR3 nucleotides read TGTGCCAGCTCACCTTACCGGACAGGGGACAATCAGCCCCAGCATTTT. This encodes CASSPYRTGDNQPQHF. The full variable domain, with the rest looked up from reference TRBV18 and TRBJ1-5, is NAGVMQNPRHLVRRRGQEARLRCSPMKGHSHVYWYRQLPEEGLKFMVYLQKENIIDESGMPKERFSAEFPKEGPSILRIQQVVRGDSAAYFCASSPYRTGDNQPQHFGDGTRLSIL.

The table lists this clonotype with a few counts. V and J are TRBV7-8 and TRBJ1-4; TRBD1 is a possible D gene (5 bases). There are 15 residues in the CDR3. Trimming shortened V by 1 base and J by 7 bases, and 13 bases separated the two germline ends. The germline CDR1 and CDR2 sequences are SGHVS and FQNEAQ. This CDR3 reads CASSLGGRDSEKLFF. The DNA of the CDR3 is TGTGCCAGCAGCTTAGGGGGGAGGGATTCTGAAAAACTGTTTTTT.

J is TRBJ2-3 and V is TRBV29-1; TRBD2 matches 9 bases. The CDR3 is made up of 15 amino acids. Trimming took 3 bases from V and 3 from J; bases not matched to a gene: 7. Looked up from germline, CDR1 is SQVTM and CDR2 is ANQGSEA. CDR3 region: CSVDGSGGGTDTQYF. The CDR3 DNA follows: TGCAGCGTTGATGGTAGCGGGGGAGGGACAGATACGCAGTATTTT.

This clonotype was picked up many times. The rearrangement joins TRBV4-3 to TRBJ1-6, with D tentatively TRBD1 (5 bases). Germline assignment: CDR1 LGHNA and CDR2 YSLEER. V shed 8 bases and J shed 5 bases, with 10 bases lying between them. The CDR3 totals 13 residues. The CDR3: CASGRGDNSPLHF. CDR3 nucleotides: TGCGCCAGCGGCCGGGGGGATAATTCACCCCTCCACTTT.

This clonotype was counted ten times or more. The rearrangement joins TRBV5-4 to TRBJ2-7; weak D call: TRBD1 (6 bases). Trimming took off 0 bases at V and 3 bases at J, with 13 bases between the two ends. Per germline, CDR1 SGHNT and CDR2 YYREEE (reference sequence). The CDR3 length is 15 residues. The CDR3: CASSLEAGVHYEQYF. CDR3 bases: TGTGCCAGCAGCTTGGAGGCAGGGGTACACTACGAGCAGTACTTC.

This chain joins TRBV7-2 and TRBJ1-5; D is ambiguous. V shed 5 bases and J shed 0 bases, with 8 bases lying between them. CDR3 size: 14 residues. Germline V CDR1 and CDR2: SGHTA, FQGNSA. The CDR3 region is CASSPVGSNQPQHF. As DNA, the CDR3 is TGTGCCAGCAGCCCTGTGGGTAGCAATCAGCCCCAGCATTTT. Full variable domain (remainder filled in from reference TRBV7-2 and TRBJ1-5): GAGVSQSPSNKVTEKGKDVELRCDPISGHTALYWYRQSLGQGLEFLIYFQGNSAPDKSGLPSDRFSAERTGGSVSTLTIQRTQQEDSAVYLCASSPVGSNQPQHFGDGTRLSIL.

V gene TRBV10-3 combines with J gene TRBJ2-3; 7 nucleotides line up with TRBD2. Germline V gene data show CDR1 as ENHRY and CDR2 as SYGVKD. The CDR3 loop spans 15 amino acids. The J segment lost 1 base and the V segment lost 4 bases, leaving 5 bases of the junction unmatched. CDR3 sequence reads: CAISVGSGRTDTQYF. The DNA of the CDR3 is TGTGCCATCAGTGTAGGTAGCGGGCGCACAGATACGCAGTATTTT.

This clonotype was detected many times. The chain uses TRBV9 and TRBJ2-5; 7 nucleotides match TRBD1. Unmatched junction bases numbered 16, after V lost 3 bases and J lost 2 bases. CDR1 and CDR2 (germline): SGDLS, YYNGEE. This CDR3 spans 18 amino acids. CDR3 amino acids: CASSAAVKTGLRQETQYF. For the CDR3, the DNA is TGTGCCAGCAGCGCAGCGGTAAAGACAGGGCTCCGACAAGAGACCCAGTACTTC.

The gene calls are TRBV12-5 and TRBJ2-7; D may correspond to TRBD1 or TRBD2 (5 bases each). This CDR3 spans 16 amino acids. Germline-derived CDR1 and CDR2 are LGHNT and FRNRAP. Between the trimmed V and J ends, which lost 4 bases and 3 bases, there was a span of 19 bases. The CDR3 bases are TGTGCTAGTGGTTCACCGGATTCGGGACCCTACTACGAGCAGTACTTC. As protein: CASGSPDSGPYYEQYF. Together with reference TRBV12-5 and TRBJ2-7, the CDR3 gives the full variable domain: DARVTQTPRHKVTEMGQEVTMRCQPILGHNTVFWYRQTMMQGLELLAYFRNRAPLDDSGMPKDRFSAEMPDATLATLKIQPSEPRDSAVYFCASGSPDSGPYYEQYFGPGTRLTVT.

This clonotype has a count of ten or more. The gene calls are TRBV6-5 and TRBJ2-7, with D possibly TRBD1 on 5 matching bases. There are 13 residues in the CDR3. Trimming took off 6 bases at V and 1 base at J, with 10 bases between the two ends. Per germline, CDR1 MNHEY and CDR2 SVGAGI. The CDR3 sequence: CASSPTASYEQYF. The CDR3 nucleotides are TGTGCCAGCAGCCCGACAGCTTCCTACGAGCAGTACTTC.

This clonotype has a count of ten or more. The rearrangement links TRBV12-3 or TRBV12-4 to TRBJ1-5; possibly TRBD1 for D (5 bases). With 5 bases removed from V and 7 bases from J, the gap between germline ends came to 9 bases. This CDR3 is built from 12 residues. The DNA of the CDR3 is TGTGCCAGCAGTCCAAACAGGCAGCCCCAGCATTTT. Its protein is CASSPNRQPQHF.

The V and J genes are TRBV2 and TRBJ2-1, with D tentatively TRBD2 (6 bases). The V gene lost 0 bases and the J gene lost 4 bases, with 10 bases spanning the gap. Germline loops: CDR1 SNHLY, CDR2 FYNNEI. The CDR3 covers 15 residues. The CDR3 reads CASSEATRVYNEQFF. The CDR3 coding sequence is TGTGCCAGCAGTGAAGCGACTAGAGTGTACAATGAGCAGTTCTTC.

J is TRBJ2-3 and V is TRBV29-1, with a weak D call TRBD2 (5 bases). Germline loops: CDR1 SQVTM, CDR2 ANQGSEA. There are 12 residues in the CDR3. Trimming took off 7 bases at V and 0 bases at J, with 8 bases between the two ends. CDR3 in DNA: TGCAGCGCCTGGACTAGCACAGATACGCAGTATTTT. It is translated as CSAWTSTDTQYF.

The chain joins TRBV7-2 to TRBJ2-5; 7 positions match TRBD1. Germline CDR1 and CDR2: SGHTA and FQGNSA. This CDR3 contains 14 residues. The V segment lost 5 bases and the J segment 1 base; nucleotides outside the gene matches: 4. The CDR3 coding sequence is TGTGCCAGCAGCCAATCAGGGGGCCAAGAGACCCAGTACTTC. Its translation: CASSQSGGQETQYF.

This clonotype has just a few counts. The V gene is TRBV12-3 or TRBV12-4, the J gene TRBJ1-2; unclear D gene. This CDR3 is built from 14 residues. The ends were cut back, 0 bases at V and 2 bases at J, with 7 bases in the middle. The CDR3, as DNA: TGTGCCAGCAGTTTAGCTGGTGGGAACTATGGCTACACCTTC. It encodes CASSLAGGNYGYTF.

In its sample, this clonotype was seen many times. The genes are TRBV19 and TRBJ2-2; TRBD1 matches at 7 bases. The V and J ends lost 3 bases and 5 bases, in that order; junction bases with no gene match: 9. There are 16 residues in the CDR3. Germline CDR1 reads LNHDA; CDR2 reads SQIVND (reference sequence). The CDR3 protein is CASSIWQGVGTGELFF. The CDR3 DNA reads as TGTGCCAGTAGTATTTGGCAGGGGGTAGGGACCGGGGAGCTGTTTTTT.

There are many counts of this clonotype. This chain joins TRBV4-2 and TRBJ2-7; D unresolved. The CDR3 totals 13 residues. Trimming shortened V by 0 bases and J by 5 bases, and 8 bases separated the two germline ends. Germline V gives CDR1 LGHNA, CDR2 YNFKEQ. The chain's CDR3 is CASSQEEQDEQYF. CDR3 coding DNA: TGTGCCAGCAGCCAAGAGGAGCAAGACGAGCAGTACTTC.

V usage is TRBV2 and J usage is TRBJ2-5; possible D gene TRBD2, 6 bases. Between the trimmed V and J ends, which lost 7 bases and 4 bases, there was a span of 10 bases. The germline CDR1 and CDR2 sequences are SNHLY and FYNNEI. The CDR3 runs 12 residues. CDR3 nucleotides: TGTGCCAGCAAGGGACTGAGAGAGACCCAGTACTTC. Its protein product is CASKGLRETQYF. Using reference TRBV2 and TRBJ2-5 for the parts outside the CDR3, the full variable domain is EPEVTQTPSHQVTQMGQEVILRCVPISNHLYFYWYRQILGQKVEFLVSFYNNEISEKSEIFDDQFSVERPDGSNFTLKIRSTKLEDSAMYFCASKGLRETQYFGPGTRLLVL.

This clonotype has ten or more counts. The J gene is TRBJ2-5, the V gene TRBV18; tentative D call: TRBD2 (5 bases). V dropped 0 bases and J dropped 2 bases, with 13 bases sitting between them. Germline assignment: CDR1 KGHSH and CDR2 LQKENI. This CDR3 has 16 residues. The CDR3 loop is CASSPPLGRRQETQYF. The CDR3 DNA is TGTGCCAGCTCACCACCACTAGGGAGAAGGCAAGAGACCCAGTACTTC.

This clonotype was counted ten times or more. J is TRBJ2-1 and V is TRBV10-3, with TRBD2 matching 10 bases. CDR3 size: 13 residues. The germline V gene has CDR1 ENHRY and CDR2 SYGVKD. V was pared by 10 bases and J by 8 bases, with 8 bases of the junction left unmatched. This chain's CDR3 is CATLAGVDDEQFF. The CDR3 nucleotides read TGTGCCACTCTAGCGGGAGTAGACGATGAGCAGTTCTTC.

This clonotype was detected only a few times. The rearrangement links TRBV20-1 to TRBJ2-2; TRBD2 agrees at 12 bases. Germline CDR1 reads DFQATT; CDR2 reads SNEGSKA (reference sequence). Germline trimming cut 3 bases from V and 3 bases from J; bases unmatched to any gene: 5. The CDR3 loop spans 16 amino acids. In nucleotides, the CDR3 is TGCAGTGCTAGGAATCTAGCGGGAGGGGACACCGGGGAGCTGTTTTTT. This gives the protein CSARNLAGGDTGELFF.

This clonotype was seen at least ten times. The chain joins TRBV5-1 to TRBJ2-1, with no clear D. The CDR3 contains 16 residues. With 1 base removed from V and 0 bases from J, the gap between germline ends came to 11 bases. Germline CDR1 SGHRS, CDR2 YFSETQ. The CDR3 bases are TGCGCCAGCAGCTTGTTACAGCAGAGCTCCTACAATGAGCAGTTCTTC. Its translation: CASSLLQQSSYNEQFF.

In this sample, this clonotype turned up many times. CDR3 sequence (DNA): TGTGCCAGCAGCCCCGCGGAACAGCGAAAGAACGAGCAGTACTTC. It is translated as CASSPAEQRKNEQYF. This rearrangement joins TRBV7-2 to TRBJ2-7; D remains unclear. Germline V CDR1 and CDR2: SGHTA, FQGNSA. CDR3 length: 15 amino acids. V was clipped by 5 bases and J by 5 bases, with 19 bases between them.

The rearrangement joins TRBV15 to TRBJ1-5; the D is unclear. Germline CDR1 is LNHNV and CDR2 is YYDKDF (reference sequence). V dropped 5 bases and J dropped 11 bases, with 16 bases sitting between them. This CDR3 spans 13 amino acids. CDR3: CATSLERDRSQHF. The DNA for the CDR3 is TGTGCCACCAGCTTGGAGAGGGATCGGTCCCAGCATTTT.

This clonotype has only a few counts. V usage is TRBV2 and J usage is TRBJ2-7; TRBD1 agrees at 9 bases. The CDR3 is made up of 15 amino acids. Trimming removed 4 bases from V and 5 bases from J; junction bases left unmatched: 9. CDR1 SNHLY and CDR2 FYNNEI come from the germline V gene. The CDR3 loop is CASSGLDRGYNEQYF. CDR3 DNA sequence: TGTGCCAGCAGTGGATTAGACAGGGGGTACAACGAGCAGTACTTC.

The rearrangement links TRBV6-2 or TRBV6-3 to TRBJ1-1; D perhaps matches TRBD1 (6 bases). V lost 6 bases to trimming and J lost 2 bases, with 13 bases between them. This CDR3 comprises 14 residues. In germline, CDR1 is MNHEY, CDR2 SVGEGT. In DNA, the CDR3 is TGTGCCAGCAGGCCGACAGGAGGAAACACTGAAGCTTTCTTT. This sequence encodes CASRPTGGNTEAFF.

A few counts support this clonotype. V and J are TRBV7-6 and TRBJ2-3; D possibly corresponds to TRBD2 (6 bases). The V gene's germline CDR1 is SGHVS and CDR2 FNYEAQ. Between the trimmed V and J ends, which lost 2 bases and 0 bases, there was a span of 12 bases. The CDR3 extends over 16 amino acids. CDR3 amino acids: CASSLTIAASTDTQYF. The CDR3 DNA reads TGTGCCAGCAGCTTAACAATAGCGGCTAGCACAGATACGCAGTATTTT.

This clonotype was counted at least ten times. The V and J genes are TRBV19 and TRBJ1-5; 7 bases line up with TRBD1. The junction had 4 bases not matched to a gene; V was cut back by 5 bases and J by 3 bases. Looked up from germline, CDR1 is LNHDA and CDR2 is SQIVND (reference sequence). The CDR3 loop spans 14 amino acids. CDR3 amino acids: CASSLGQNNQPQHF. The CDR3 bases are TGTGCCAGTAGTTTGGGACAGAACAATCAGCCCCAGCATTTT.

This clonotype was picked up a small number of times. The chain employs TRBV5-4 and TRBJ1-4; no clear D. Germline CDR1 reads SGHNT; CDR2 reads YYREEE (reference sequence). The V and J ends lost 0 bases and 3 bases respectively, with 6 bases between them. CDR3 length equals 14 residues. In DNA form, the CDR3 reads TGTGCCAGCAGCTTGGAACGGTCTAATGAAAAACTGTTTTTT. Translated, it gives CASSLERSNEKLFF.

This clonotype was found many times. This sequence joins TRBV20-1 and TRBJ2-1; 11 positions agree with TRBD2. Trimming cost V 1 base and J 2 bases; bases outside gene matches: 16. The CDR3 contains 20 residues. CDR1 is DFQATT and CDR2 is SNEGSKA in the germline V gene (reference sequence). The CDR3 sequence is CSARGREGSGGARTYNEQFF. Written as DNA, the CDR3 is TGCAGTGCTAGAGGTCGGGAAGGTAGCGGGGGGGCCCGGACCTACAATGAGCAGTTCTTC.